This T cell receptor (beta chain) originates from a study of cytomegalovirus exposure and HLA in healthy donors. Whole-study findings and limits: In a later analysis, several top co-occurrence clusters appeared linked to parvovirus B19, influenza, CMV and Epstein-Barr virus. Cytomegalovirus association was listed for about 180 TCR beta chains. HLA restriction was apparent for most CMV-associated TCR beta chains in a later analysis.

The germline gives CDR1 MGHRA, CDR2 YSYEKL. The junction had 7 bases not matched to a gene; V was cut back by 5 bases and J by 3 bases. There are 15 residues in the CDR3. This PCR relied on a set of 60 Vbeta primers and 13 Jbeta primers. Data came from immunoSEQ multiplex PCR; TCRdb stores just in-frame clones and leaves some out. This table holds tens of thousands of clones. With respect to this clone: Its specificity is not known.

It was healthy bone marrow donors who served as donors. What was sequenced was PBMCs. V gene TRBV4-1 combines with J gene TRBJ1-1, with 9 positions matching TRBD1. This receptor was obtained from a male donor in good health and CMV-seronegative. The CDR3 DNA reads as TGCGCCAGCAGCAATCCGGGACAGGGAGACACTGAAGCTTTCTTT. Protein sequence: CASSNPGQGDTEAFF.